Shown below are 4 T cell receptor beta chains from a single sample sequenced in a study of cytomegalovirus exposure and HLA in healthy donors. Use of 60 Vbeta and 13 Jbeta primers characterized the PCR. Repertoires were generated with immunoSEQ multiplex PCR, while TCRdb's copy carries only in-frame clones and drops some. The sample includes 130,000 or so clones, roughly 74% of them seen just once. Sequencing input: PBMCs. The receptor source for this set is a man aged 35-49 years in good health and CMV-seronegative.

J is TRBJ2-5 and V is TRBV11-2; D remains unclear. Germline-derived CDR1 and CDR2 are SGHAT and FQNNGV. The V end lost 2 bases, the J end lost 5 bases, and 15 bases lay between the germline ends. CDR3 length: 15 amino acids. The CDR3 DNA sequence: TGTGCCAGCAGCTTAACCAGGCAGGTGTTTGAGACCCAGTACTTC. Translated, it gives CASSLTRQVFETQYF.

The genes are TRBV5-6 and TRBJ2-5, with 8 bases that match TRBD2. Germline V gives CDR1 SGHDT, CDR2 YYEEEE. CDR3 length: 15 amino acids. Trimming cost V 4 bases and J 5 bases; bases outside gene matches: 10. CDR3 residues: CASSPRAGAGETQYF. The DNA for the CDR3 is TGTGCCAGCAGCCCCCGAGCGGGGGCCGGGGAGACCCAGTACTTC.

This clone has just a few counts. This chain uses TRBV2 with TRBJ1-1; 10 bases are a match to TRBD1. CDR3 length: 13 amino acids. The germline V gene has CDR1 SNHLY and CDR2 FYNNEI. With V trimmed by 6 bases and J by 10 bases, 8 bases remained unmatched. The CDR3 spells CASSGDRGNAAFF. In DNA, the CDR3 is TGTGCCAGCAGCGGGGACAGGGGTAATGCAGCTTTCTTT.

The chain has TRBV13 and TRBJ1-4, with 8 positions matching TRBD1. The germline CDR1 and CDR2 sequences are PRHDT and FYEKMQ (reference sequence). J gave up 6 bases and V 5 bases, and 8 bases lay outside the gene matches. This CDR3 has 15 residues. The CDR3 protein is CASSQSQGAHEKLFF. The CDR3 bases are TGTGCCAGCAGCCAATCGCAGGGGGCACATGAAAAACTGTTTTTT. Full variable domain (remainder filled in from reference TRBV13 and TRBJ1-4): AAGVIQSPRHLIKEKRETATLKCYPIPRHDTVYWYQQGPGQDPQFLISFYEKMQSDKGSIPDRFSAQQFSDYHSELNMSSLELGDSALYFCASSQSQGAHEKLFFGSGTQLSVL.